This T cell receptor (beta chain) was obtained from a study of T cells after yellow fever vaccination. TCRdb processed the 5' RACE reads anew with MiXCR; each CDR3 protein has one entry. This table holds around 300,000 distinct CDR3 sequences, around 4.5% found once. The CDR3 is made up of 13 amino acids. The V gene's germline CDR1 is SGHAT and CDR2 FQNNGV. Trimming removed 5 bases from V and 4 bases from J, with 11 bases in between. V is TRBV11-2 and J is TRBJ2-5, with D unresolved. The clonotype originates from a man between 18 and 29 years old who received the YFV17D yellow fever vaccine. Specimen: PBMCs, collected 15 days after the yellow fever booster vaccination. CDR3 coding DNA: TGTGCCAGCAGCCTACGATGGGGAGAGACCCAGTACTTC. Its translation is CASSLRWGETQYF.